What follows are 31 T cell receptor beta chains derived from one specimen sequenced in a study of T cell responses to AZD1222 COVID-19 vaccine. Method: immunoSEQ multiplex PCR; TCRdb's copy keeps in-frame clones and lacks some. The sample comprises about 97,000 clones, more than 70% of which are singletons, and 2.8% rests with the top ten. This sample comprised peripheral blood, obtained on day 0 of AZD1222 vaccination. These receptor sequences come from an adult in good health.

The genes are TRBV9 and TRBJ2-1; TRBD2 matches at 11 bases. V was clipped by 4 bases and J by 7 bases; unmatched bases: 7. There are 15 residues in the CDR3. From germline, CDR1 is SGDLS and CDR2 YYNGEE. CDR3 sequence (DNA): TGTGCCAGCAGCCCGATAGCGGGGGGGCGTAATGAGCAGTTCTTC. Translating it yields CASSPIAGGRNEQFF.

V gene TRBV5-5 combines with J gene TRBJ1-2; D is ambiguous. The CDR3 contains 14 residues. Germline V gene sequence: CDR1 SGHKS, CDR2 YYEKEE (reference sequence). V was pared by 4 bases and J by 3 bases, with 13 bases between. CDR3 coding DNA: TGTGCCAGCAGCGAAGGAGGCCTGCACTATGGCTACACCTTC. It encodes CASSEGGLHYGYTF.

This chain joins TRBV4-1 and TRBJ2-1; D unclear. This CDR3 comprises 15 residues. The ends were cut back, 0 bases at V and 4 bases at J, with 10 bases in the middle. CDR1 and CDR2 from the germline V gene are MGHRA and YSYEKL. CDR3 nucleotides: TGCGCCAGCAGCCAAGACTCAGGTGCATACAATGAGCAGTTCTTC. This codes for CASSQDSGAYNEQFF.

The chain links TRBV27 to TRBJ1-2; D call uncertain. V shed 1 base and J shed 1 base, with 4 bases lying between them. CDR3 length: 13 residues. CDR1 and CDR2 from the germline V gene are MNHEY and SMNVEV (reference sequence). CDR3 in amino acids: CASSLYSNYGYTF. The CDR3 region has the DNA TGTGCCAGCAGTTTATACAGTAACTATGGCTACACCTTC.

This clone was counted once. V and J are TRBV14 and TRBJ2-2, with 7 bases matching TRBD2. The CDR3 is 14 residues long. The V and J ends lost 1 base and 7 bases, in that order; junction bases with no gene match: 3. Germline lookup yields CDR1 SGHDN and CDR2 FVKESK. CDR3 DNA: TGTGCCAGCAGCCAAGTAAGCGGGATCGGGGAGCTGTTTTTT. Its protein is CASSQVSGIGELFF.

In nucleotides, the CDR3 is TGTGCCAGCTCACCCCTTGCAGCACAGGGGGCCTACGAGCAGTACTTC. Its translation is CASSPLAAQGAYEQYF. V usage is TRBV18 and J usage is TRBJ2-7; 8 bases agree with TRBD1. Trimming cost V 3 bases and J 2 bases; bases outside gene matches: 9. Per the germline V gene, CDR1 is KGHSH and CDR2 is LQKENI. This CDR3 is built from 16 residues.

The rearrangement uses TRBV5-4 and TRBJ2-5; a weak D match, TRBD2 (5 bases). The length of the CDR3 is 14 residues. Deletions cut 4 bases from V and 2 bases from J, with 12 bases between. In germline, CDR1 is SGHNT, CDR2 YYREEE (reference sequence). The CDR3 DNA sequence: TGTGCCAGCAGCCCCGAGCGGAATCAAGAGACCCAGTACTTC. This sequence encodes CASSPERNQETQYF. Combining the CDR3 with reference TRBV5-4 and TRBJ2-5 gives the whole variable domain ETGVTQSPTHLIKTRGQQVTLRCSSQSGHNTVSWYQQALGQGPQFIFQYYREEENGRGNFPPRFSGLQFPNYSSELNVNALELDDSALYLCASSPERNQETQYFGPGTRLLVL.

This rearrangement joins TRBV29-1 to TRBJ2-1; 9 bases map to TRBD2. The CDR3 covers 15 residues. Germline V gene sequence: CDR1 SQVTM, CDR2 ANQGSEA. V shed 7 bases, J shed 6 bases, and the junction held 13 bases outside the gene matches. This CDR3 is CSGAEGAGGPNEQFF. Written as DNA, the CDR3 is TGCAGCGGCGCGGAAGGAGCGGGGGGCCCCAATGAGCAGTTCTTC.

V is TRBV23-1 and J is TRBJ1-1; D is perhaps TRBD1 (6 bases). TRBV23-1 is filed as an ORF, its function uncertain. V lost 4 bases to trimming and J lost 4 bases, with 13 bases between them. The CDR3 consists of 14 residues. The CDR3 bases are TGCGCCAGCAGTCTACAGGGTTGGATCACTGAAGCTTTCTTT. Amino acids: CASSLQGWITEAFF.

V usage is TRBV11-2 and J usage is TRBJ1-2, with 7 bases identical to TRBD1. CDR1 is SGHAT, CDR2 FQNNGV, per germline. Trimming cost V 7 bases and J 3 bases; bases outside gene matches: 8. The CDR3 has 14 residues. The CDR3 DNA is TGTGCCAGCACCAAGACAGGGATTGACTATGGCTACACCTTC. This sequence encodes CASTKTGIDYGYTF.

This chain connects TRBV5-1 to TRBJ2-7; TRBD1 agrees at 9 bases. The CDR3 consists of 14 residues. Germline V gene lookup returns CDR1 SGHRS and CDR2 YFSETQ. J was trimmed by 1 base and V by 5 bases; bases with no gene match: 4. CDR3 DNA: TGCGCCAGCAGGGGACAGGGATGGTCCTACGAGCAGTACTTC. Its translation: CASRGQGWSYEQYF.

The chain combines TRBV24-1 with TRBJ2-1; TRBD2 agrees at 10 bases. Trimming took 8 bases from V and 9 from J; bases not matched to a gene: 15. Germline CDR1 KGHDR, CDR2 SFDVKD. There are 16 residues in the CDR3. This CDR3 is CATKVEQAGGLGEQFF. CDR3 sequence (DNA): TGTGCCACCAAGGTAGAGCAAGCGGGGGGGTTGGGTGAGCAGTTCTTC.

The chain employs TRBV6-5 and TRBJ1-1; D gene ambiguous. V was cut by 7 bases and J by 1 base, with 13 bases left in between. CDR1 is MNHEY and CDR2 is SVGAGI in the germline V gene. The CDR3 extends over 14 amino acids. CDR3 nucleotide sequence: TGTGCCAGCACCCTTACCCGGGGGAACACTGAAGCTTTCTTT. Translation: CASTLTRGNTEAFF.

The CDR3 bases are TGTGCCAGCAGCTTAGCGCGTACTGTGAACACTGAAGCTTTCTTT. Amino acids: CASSLARTVNTEAFF. The chain recombines TRBV7-2 with TRBJ1-1; the D is unclear. This CDR3 contains 15 residues. With 0 bases removed from V and 0 bases from J, the gap between germline ends came to 8 bases. Germline assignment: CDR1 SGHTA and CDR2 FQGNSA.

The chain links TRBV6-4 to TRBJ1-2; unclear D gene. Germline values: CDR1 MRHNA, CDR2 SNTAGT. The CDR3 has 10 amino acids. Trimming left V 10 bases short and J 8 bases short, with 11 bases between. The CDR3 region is CATGNLGYTF. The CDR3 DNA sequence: TGTGCCACCGGGAATTTAGGCTACACCTTC.

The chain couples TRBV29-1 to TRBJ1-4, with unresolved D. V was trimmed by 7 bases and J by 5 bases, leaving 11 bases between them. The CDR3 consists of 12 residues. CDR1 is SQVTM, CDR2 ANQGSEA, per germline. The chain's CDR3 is CSGAVENEKLFF. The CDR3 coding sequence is TGCAGCGGGGCAGTAGAAAATGAAAAACTGTTTTTT.

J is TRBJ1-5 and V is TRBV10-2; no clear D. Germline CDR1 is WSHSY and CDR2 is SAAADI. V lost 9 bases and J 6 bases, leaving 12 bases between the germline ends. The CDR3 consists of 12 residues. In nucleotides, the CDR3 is TGCGCCAGTTCTATAGGGAGTCAGCCCCAGCATTTT. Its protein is CASSIGSQPQHF.

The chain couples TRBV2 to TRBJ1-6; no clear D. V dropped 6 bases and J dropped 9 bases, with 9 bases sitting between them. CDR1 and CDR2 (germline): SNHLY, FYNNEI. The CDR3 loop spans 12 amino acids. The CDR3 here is CASRETLSPLHF. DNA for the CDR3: TGTGCCAGCAGGGAGACACTTTCACCCCTCCACTTT. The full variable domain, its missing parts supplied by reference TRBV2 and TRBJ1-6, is EPEVTQTPSHQVTQMGQEVILRCVPISNHLYFYWYRQILGQKVEFLVSFYNNEISEKSEIFDDQFSVERPDGSNFTLKIRSTKLEDSAMYFCASRETLSPLHFGNGTRLTVT.

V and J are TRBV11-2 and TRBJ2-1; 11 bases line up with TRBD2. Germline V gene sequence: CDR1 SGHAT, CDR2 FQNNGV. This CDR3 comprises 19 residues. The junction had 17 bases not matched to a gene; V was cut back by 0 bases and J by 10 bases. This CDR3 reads CASSLEWGVMSSGGNEQFF. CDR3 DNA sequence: TGTGCCAGCAGCTTAGAATGGGGAGTGATGTCTAGCGGGGGGAACGAGCAGTTCTTC. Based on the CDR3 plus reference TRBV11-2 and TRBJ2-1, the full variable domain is EAGVAQSPRYKIIEKRQSVAFWCNPISGHATLYWYQQILGQGPKLLIQFQNNGVVDDSQLPKDRFSAERLKGVDSTLKIQPAKLEDSAVYLCASSLEWGVMSSGGNEQFFGPGTRLTVL.

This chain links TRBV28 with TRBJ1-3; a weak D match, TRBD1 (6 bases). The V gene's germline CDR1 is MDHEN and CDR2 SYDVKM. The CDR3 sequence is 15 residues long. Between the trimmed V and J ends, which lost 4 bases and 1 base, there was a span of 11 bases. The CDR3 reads CASSWNRVSGNTIYF. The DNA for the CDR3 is TGTGCCAGCAGTTGGAACAGGGTTTCTGGAAACACCATATATTTT.

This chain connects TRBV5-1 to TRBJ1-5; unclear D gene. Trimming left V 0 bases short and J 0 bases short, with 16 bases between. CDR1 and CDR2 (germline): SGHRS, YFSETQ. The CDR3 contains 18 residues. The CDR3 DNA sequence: TGCGCCAGCAGCTTGGGGCTGGCAGGAGGTAATAGCAATCAGCCCCAGCATTTT. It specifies CASSLGLAGGNSNQPQHF.

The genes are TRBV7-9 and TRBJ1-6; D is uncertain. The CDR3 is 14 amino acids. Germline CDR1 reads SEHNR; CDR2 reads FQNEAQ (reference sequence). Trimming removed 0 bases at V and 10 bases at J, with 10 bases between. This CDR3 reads CASSLAGWKSPLHF. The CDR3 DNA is TGTGCCAGCAGCTTAGCGGGTTGGAAATCACCCCTCCACTTT.

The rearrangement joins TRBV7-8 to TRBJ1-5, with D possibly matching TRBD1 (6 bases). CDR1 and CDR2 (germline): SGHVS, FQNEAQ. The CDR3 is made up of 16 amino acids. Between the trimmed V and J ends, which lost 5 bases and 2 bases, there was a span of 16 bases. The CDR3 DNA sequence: TGTGCCAGCAGCAAGGGGGACGGGAGGGGCAATCAGCCCCAGCATTTT. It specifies CASSKGDGRGNQPQHF.

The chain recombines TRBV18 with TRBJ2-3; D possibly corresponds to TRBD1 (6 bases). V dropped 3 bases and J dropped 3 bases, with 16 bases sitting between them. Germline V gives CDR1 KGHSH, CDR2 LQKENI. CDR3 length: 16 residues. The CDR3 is CASSPLFLQGTDTQYF. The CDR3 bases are TGTGCCAGCTCACCCCTGTTTCTTCAGGGGACAGATACGCAGTATTTT.

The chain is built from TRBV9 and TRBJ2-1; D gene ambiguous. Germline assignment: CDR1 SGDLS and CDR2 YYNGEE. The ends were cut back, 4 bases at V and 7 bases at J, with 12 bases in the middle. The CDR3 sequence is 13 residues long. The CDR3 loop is CASSPDLKNEQFF. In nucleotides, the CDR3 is TGTGCCAGCAGCCCAGACCTGAAAAATGAGCAGTTCTTC.

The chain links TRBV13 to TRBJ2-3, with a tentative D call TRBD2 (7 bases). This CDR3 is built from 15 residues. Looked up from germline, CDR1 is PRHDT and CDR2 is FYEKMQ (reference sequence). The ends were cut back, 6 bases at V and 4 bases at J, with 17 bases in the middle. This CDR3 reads CASRFKGRGADTQYF. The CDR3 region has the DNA TGTGCCAGCAGGTTTAAGGGGAGGGGGGCAGATACGCAGTATTTT.

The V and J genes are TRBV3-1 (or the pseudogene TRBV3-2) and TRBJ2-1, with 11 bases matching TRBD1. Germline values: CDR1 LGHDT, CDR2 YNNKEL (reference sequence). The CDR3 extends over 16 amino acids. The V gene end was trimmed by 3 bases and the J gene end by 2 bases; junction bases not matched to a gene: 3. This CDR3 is CASSQMGQGAYNEQFF. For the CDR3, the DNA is TGTGCCAGCAGCCAGATGGGACAGGGGGCCTACAATGAGCAGTTCTTC.

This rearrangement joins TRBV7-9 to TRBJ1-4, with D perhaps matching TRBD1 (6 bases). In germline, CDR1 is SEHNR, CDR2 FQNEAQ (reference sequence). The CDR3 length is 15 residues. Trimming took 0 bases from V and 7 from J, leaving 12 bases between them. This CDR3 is CASSLAGSGAEKLFF. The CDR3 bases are TGTGCCAGCAGCTTAGCGGGATCGGGGGCTGAAAAACTGTTTTTT.

The CDR3 DNA reads TGTGCCAGCAGTTCGACAGGGCAGGGGCCCCAGCATTTT. Translated, it gives CASSSTGQGPQHF. This chain links TRBV12-3 or TRBV12-4 with TRBJ1-5; 7 nucleotides agree with TRBD1. The ends lost 4 bases at V and 9 bases at J; junction bases unmatched: 6. This CDR3 is built from 13 residues.

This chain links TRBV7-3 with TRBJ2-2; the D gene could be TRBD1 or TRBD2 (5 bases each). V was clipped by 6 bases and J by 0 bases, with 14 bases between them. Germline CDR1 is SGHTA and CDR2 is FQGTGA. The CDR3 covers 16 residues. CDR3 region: CASSFVGTANTGELFF. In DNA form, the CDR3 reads TGTGCCAGCAGTTTCGTCGGGACCGCGAACACCGGGGAGCTGTTTTTT.

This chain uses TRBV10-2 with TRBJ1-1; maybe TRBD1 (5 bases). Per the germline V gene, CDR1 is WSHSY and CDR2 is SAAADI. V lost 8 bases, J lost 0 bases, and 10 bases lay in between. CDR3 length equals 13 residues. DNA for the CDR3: TGCGCCAGCCGAACGACAGTGAACACTGAAGCTTTCTTT. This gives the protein CASRTTVNTEAFF.